This TCR beta chain derives from a study of T cell responses to AZD1222 COVID-19 vaccine. Points on this clone: Its target is unknown.

This CDR3 is built from 15 residues. V was pared by 2 bases and J by 5 bases, with 12 bases between. Per the germline V gene, CDR1 is WSHSY and CDR2 is SAAADI. Repertoires were generated with immunoSEQ multiplex PCR, while TCRdb's copy carries only in-frame clones and drops some. The table has 86,000 or so clones, 88% seen once. Study-wide findings and caveats: After the peak T cell response, and only then, were repertoires sampled.

The V call is TRBV10-2, the J call TRBJ1-4; a weak D match, TRBD1 (5 bases). The receptor comes from an adult who received the AZD1222 COVID-19 vaccine. Sample: peripheral blood, taken 28 days after the second AZD1222 dose. The CDR3: CASSERQGLNEKLFF. The DNA of the CDR3 is TGCGCCAGCAGTGAGCGGCAGGGCCTGAATGAAAAACTGTTTTTT.